The entry below gives a single T cell receptor (beta chain) sequence along with its context. The target antigen is unknown. The data stem from a study of OX40 agonist ivuxolimab in advanced cancers. The overall study: Earlier anti-PD-1, anti-PD-L1 or anti-CTLA-4 therapy was permitted; under 50% had received some. Whole-study findings and limits: Normalized expansion of T-cell clones was also low for some nonresponders. CD8+ T cells averaged more expanded clones than CD4+.

V lost 3 bases and J lost 0, with 13 bases in between. The CDR3 runs to 16 residues. Germline V gene sequence: CDR1 LNHDA, CDR2 SQIVND (reference sequence). A history of autoimmune disease or systemic immunosuppression excluded patients. Here immunoSEQ multiplex PCR was the method, and the copy in TCRdb shows in-frame clones only, minus some. The sample yields around 72,000 clones, about 85% seen once. This TCR derives from an adult with an advanced solid tumor such as melanoma, head and neck, liver or kidney cancer. The sequencing here drew on CD4+ or CD8+ T cells sorted from blood, taken in a trial of the OX40 agonist ivuxolimab. V and J are TRBV19 and TRBJ2-3; D is possibly TRBD1 (6 bases). CDR3 in DNA: TGTGCCAGTAGTATGGGACATCCTTATAGCACAGATACGCAGTATTTT. This gives the protein CASSMGHPYSTDTQYF.